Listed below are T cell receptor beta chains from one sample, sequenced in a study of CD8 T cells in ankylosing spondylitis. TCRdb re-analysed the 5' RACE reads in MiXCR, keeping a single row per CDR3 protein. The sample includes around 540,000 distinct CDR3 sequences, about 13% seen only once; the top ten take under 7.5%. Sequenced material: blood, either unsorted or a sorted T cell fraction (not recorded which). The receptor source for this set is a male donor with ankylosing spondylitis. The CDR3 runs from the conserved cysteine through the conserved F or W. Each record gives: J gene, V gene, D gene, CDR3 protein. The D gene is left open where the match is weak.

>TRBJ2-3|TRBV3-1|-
CASSLAGDPTDTQYF
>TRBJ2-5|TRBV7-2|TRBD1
CASSLDGTGEQTQYF
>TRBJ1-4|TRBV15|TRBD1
CATSIKDRANEKLFF
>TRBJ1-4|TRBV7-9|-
CASTWWENEKLFF
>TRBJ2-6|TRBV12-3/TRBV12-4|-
CASRRGLSGANVLTF
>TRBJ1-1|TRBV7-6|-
CASSFRGSTEAFF
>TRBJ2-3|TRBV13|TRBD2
CASSPTSQRGSTDTQYF
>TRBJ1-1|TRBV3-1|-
CASSQVMSNTEAFF
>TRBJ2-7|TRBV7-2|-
CASSLRGSYEQYF
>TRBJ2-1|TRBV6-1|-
CASSEWVSAAEQFF
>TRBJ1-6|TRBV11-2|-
CASSPLGRAGSPLHF
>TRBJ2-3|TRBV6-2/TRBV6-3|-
CASSFLPDTQYF
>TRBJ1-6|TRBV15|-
CATSRELMSGSISPLHF
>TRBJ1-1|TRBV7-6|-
CASSLAEGSYTEAFF
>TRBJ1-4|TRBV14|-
CASSQGKRINEKLFF
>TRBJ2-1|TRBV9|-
CASSTGPGKQFF
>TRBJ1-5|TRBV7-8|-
CASSLDTYTSQPQHF
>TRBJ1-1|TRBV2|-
CASTEMNTEAFF
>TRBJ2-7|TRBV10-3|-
CAISDYGRENYEQYF
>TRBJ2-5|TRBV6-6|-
CASSYSETQYF
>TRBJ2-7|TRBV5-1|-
CASSLARRTYEQYF
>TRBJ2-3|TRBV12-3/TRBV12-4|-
CASSLGLALKVDTQYF
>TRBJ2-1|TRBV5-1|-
CASSLDRADGEQFF
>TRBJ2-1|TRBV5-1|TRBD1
CASSIRQGAGNEQFF
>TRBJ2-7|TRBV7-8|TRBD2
CASSPRLAGVEEQYF
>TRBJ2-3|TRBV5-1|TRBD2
CASSLVGATSGITDTQYF
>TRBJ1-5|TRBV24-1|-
CATSLGGNQPQHF
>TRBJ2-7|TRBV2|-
CASSEWWGLSYEQYF
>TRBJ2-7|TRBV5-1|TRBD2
CASSLGVAGSSYEQYF
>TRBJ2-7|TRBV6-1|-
CASSDPETYEQYF
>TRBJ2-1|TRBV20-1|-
CSARDFRDEQFF
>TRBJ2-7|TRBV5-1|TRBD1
CASTLGGARGSYEQYF
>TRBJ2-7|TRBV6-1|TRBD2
CASSPRGSGSMFYEQYF
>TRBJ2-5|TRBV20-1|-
CSARKAAGAETQYF
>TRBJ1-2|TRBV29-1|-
CSVEVPRVRNYGYTF
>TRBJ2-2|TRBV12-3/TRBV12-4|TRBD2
CASSPGTSSTGELFF
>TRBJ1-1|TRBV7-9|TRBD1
CASSSWDSDTEAFF
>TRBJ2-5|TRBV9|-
CASSAPAGRETQYF
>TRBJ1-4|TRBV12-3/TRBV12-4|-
CASSSYGGGVEKLFF
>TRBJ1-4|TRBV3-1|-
CASSQVVGINEKLFF
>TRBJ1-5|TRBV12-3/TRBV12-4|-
CASSFLADNQPQHF
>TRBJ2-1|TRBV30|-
CAWSVINSDEQFF
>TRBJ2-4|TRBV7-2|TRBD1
CASSLAATGTKNIQYF
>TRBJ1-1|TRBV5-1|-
CASSLESGRSTEAFF
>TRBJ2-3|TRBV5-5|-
CASSLVGSPSTDTQYF
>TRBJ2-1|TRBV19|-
CASSIDRAPNNEQFF
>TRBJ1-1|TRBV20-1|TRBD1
CSARKTGETEAFF
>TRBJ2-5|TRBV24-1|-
CATSDPTGRTGDSQETQYF
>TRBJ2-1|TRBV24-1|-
CATSDERLNNEQFF
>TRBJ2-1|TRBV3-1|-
CASSQDHSSYNEQFF
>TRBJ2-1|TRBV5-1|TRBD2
CASSFLAGSINEQFF
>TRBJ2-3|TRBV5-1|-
CASSLQSSDTQYF
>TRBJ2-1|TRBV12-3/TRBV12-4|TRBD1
CASVPETGRNEQFF
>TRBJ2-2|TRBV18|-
CASSPQSGELFF
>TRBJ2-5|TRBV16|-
CASSQFGTQETQYF
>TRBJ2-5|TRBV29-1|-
CSVVNQETQYF
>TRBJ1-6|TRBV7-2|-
CASSLALKGLGYNSPLHF
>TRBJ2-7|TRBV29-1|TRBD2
CSVEGRERVNEQYF
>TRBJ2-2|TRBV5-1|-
CASSIGRAVDGTGELFF